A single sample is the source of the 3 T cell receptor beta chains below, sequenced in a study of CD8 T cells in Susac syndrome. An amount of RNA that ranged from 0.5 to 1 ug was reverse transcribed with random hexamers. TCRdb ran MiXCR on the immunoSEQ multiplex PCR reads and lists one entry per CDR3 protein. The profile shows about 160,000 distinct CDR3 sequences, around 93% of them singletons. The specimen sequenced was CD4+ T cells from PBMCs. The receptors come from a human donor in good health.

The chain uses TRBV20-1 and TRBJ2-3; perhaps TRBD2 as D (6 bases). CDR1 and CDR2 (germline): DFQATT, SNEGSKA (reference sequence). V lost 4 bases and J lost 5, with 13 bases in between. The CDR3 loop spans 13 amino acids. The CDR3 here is CSAIGTFRDTQYF. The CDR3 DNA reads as TGCAGTGCTATCGGGACTTTCAGAGATACGCAGTATTTT.

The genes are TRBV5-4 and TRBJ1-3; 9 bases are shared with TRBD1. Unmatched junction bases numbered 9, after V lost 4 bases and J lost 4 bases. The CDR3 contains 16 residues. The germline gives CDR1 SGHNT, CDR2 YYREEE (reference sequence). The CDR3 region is CASSRGQGGTGNTIYF. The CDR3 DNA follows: TGTGCCAGCAGCCGGGGACAGGGTGGCACGGGAAACACCATATATTTT.

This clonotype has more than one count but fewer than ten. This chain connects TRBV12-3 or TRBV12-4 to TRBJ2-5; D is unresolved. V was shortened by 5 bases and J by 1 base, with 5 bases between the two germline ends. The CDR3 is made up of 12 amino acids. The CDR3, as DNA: TGTGCCAGCAGTCTTCGCCAAGAGACCCAGTACTTC. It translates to CASSLRQETQYF.